This entry lists 20 T cell receptor beta chains sequenced from one sample in a study of T cells after yellow fever vaccination. TCRdb re-called the 5' RACE reads through MiXCR, storing one row per CDR3 protein. The sample gives hundreds of thousands of distinct CDR3 sequences, 8.5% to 10% of which show up once; about 3% is in the top ten. The starting material was CD4+ T cells sorted from PBMCs, obtained 5 days after the yellow fever booster vaccination. These receptors all come from a man between 18 and 35 years old who received the YFV17D yellow fever vaccine.

This sequence joins TRBV5-5 and TRBJ2-6; TRBD1 agrees at 7 bases. This CDR3 is 18 amino acids long. Germline lookup yields CDR1 SGHKS and CDR2 YYEKEE (reference sequence). V lost 4 bases and J lost 0; bases outside the gene matches: 10. The CDR3 protein is CASSHYTGDLSGANVLTF. Here the CDR3 DNA reads TGTGCCAGCAGCCATTACACAGGGGACCTCTCTGGGGCCAACGTCCTGACTTTC.

The V and J genes are TRBV18 and TRBJ2-7; 11 bases are a match to TRBD1. Unmatched junction bases numbered 14, after V lost 8 bases and J lost 5 bases. The CDR3 is made up of 16 amino acids. From germline, CDR1 is KGHSH and CDR2 LQKENI. As DNA, the CDR3 is TGTGCCAGCACCCCTCCTGGACAGGGGGCGCAAAACGAGCAGTACTTC. The encoded protein is CASTPPGQGAQNEQYF.

This clonotype was detected many times. The CDR3: CATSDSPSDEQFF. The CDR3 bases are TGTGCCACCAGTGATAGTCCATCCGATGAGCAGTTCTTC. The chain couples TRBV24-1 to TRBJ2-1; no firm D call. Per the germline V gene, CDR1 is KGHDR and CDR2 is SFDVKD. Trimming pared 3 bases from V and 8 bases from J, leaving 10 bases between. CDR3 length: 13 amino acids.

The chain joins TRBV6-6 to TRBJ2-2, with D unclear. The V end was cut by 5 bases, the J end by 5 bases, with 9 bases between. The CDR3 covers 13 residues. The germline CDR1 and CDR2 sequences are MNHNY and SVGAGI (reference sequence). The CDR3 loop is CASSPPRTGELFF. As DNA, the CDR3 is TGTGCCAGCAGTCCCCCACGGACCGGGGAGCTGTTTTTT.

The chain couples TRBV12-3 or TRBV12-4 to TRBJ2-1, with unresolved D. The CDR3 spans 12 residues. V was shortened by 4 bases and J by 9 bases, with 10 bases between the two germline ends. The CDR3 protein is CASSSQSGEQFF. CDR3 DNA sequence: TGTGCCAGCAGTTCGCAGTCGGGTGAGCAGTTCTTC.

The sample holds a few counts of this clonotype. This chain links TRBV25-1 with TRBJ1-1; 9 bases match TRBD1. The CDR3 is 14 amino acids. With V trimmed by 8 bases and J by 5 bases, 9 bases remained unmatched. Germline lookup yields CDR1 MGHDK and CDR2 SYGVNS. CDR3 in DNA: TGTGCCAGCCTCGACAGGGGGTGGGGGACTGAAGCTTTCTTT. Its protein product is CASLDRGWGTEAFF.

The V and J genes are TRBV12-5 and TRBJ1-2; 8 positions agree with TRBD1. The CDR3 sequence is 13 residues long. Trimming removed 2 bases from V and 7 bases from J; junction bases left unmatched: 3. In germline, CDR1 is LGHNT, CDR2 FRNRAP. In DNA form, the CDR3 reads TGTGCTAGTGGTTTGCTGACAGGGGTTGGCTACACCTTC. Its translation: CASGLLTGVGYTF. The whole variable domain, filled in from reference TRBV12-5 and TRBJ1-2, reads DARVTQTPRHKVTEMGQEVTMRCQPILGHNTVFWYRQTMMQGLELLAYFRNRAPLDDSGMPKDRFSAEMPDATLATLKIQPSEPRDSAVYFCASGLLTGVGYTFGSGTRLTVV.

The CDR3 region is CSARPSGGGEQFF. CDR3 bases: TGCAGTGCTAGACCGAGCGGGGGTGGTGAGCAGTTCTTC. V gene TRBV20-1 combines with J gene TRBJ2-1, with TRBD2 matching over 8 bases. The germline V gene encodes CDR1 DFQATT and CDR2 SNEGSKA (reference sequence). CDR3 length: 13 residues. Losses at the gene ends were 2 bases for V and 9 bases for J; bases not matched to a gene: 6.

The table lists this clonotype with a few counts. The rearrangement links TRBV7-9 to TRBJ2-7; D is undetermined. CDR1 and CDR2 from the germline V gene are SEHNR and FQNEAQ (reference sequence). V was shortened by 1 base and J by 1 base, with 8 bases between the two germline ends. The CDR3 is 14 amino acids. CDR3 DNA sequence: TGTGCCAGCAGCTTAGAAGGCATATCCTACGAGCAGTACTTC. The encoded protein is CASSLEGISYEQYF.

CDR3 loop: CSATEGGGGGLQPQHF. DNA for the CDR3: TGCAGTGCTACCGAGGGAGGAGGGGGTGGCCTTCAGCCCCAGCATTTT. The chain recombines TRBV20-1 with TRBJ1-5; D might be TRBD1 (6 bases). This CDR3 is built from 16 residues. Trimming pared 4 bases from V and 6 bases from J, leaving 22 bases between. Germline V gene data show CDR1 as DFQATT and CDR2 as SNEGSKA (reference sequence).

This clonotype appeared a few times. The chain has TRBV7-2 and TRBJ2-3; D is undetermined. CDR3 length: 14 residues. CDR1 is SGHTA, CDR2 FQGNSA, per germline. V lost 1 base, J lost 2 bases, and 7 bases lay in between. CDR3 sequence: CASSLDRHTDTQYF. CDR3 in DNA: TGTGCCAGCAGCTTAGATCGACACACAGATACGCAGTATTTT.

The chain recombines TRBV12-3 or TRBV12-4 with TRBJ1-1; 10 bases agree with TRBD1. V dropped 5 bases and J dropped 3; count of bases not matched to a gene: 3. The CDR3 consists of 14 residues. CDR3: CASSRTGGDTEAFF. The CDR3 DNA follows: TGTGCCAGCAGTCGGACAGGGGGGGACACTGAAGCTTTCTTT.

The chain recombines TRBV6-5 with TRBJ1-6, with D possibly being TRBD1 (5 bases). Germline CDR1 reads MNHEY; CDR2 reads SVGAGI. Trimming stripped 6 bases from V and 6 bases from J, with 6 bases between. The CDR3 consists of 12 residues. The DNA of the CDR3 is TGTGCCAGCAGCGACAGTAATTCACCCCTCCACTTT. Amino acid sequence: CASSDSNSPLHF.

The chain couples TRBV20-1 to TRBJ1-1; D is possibly TRBD1 (6 bases). The CDR3 is made up of 16 amino acids. Trimming took off 2 bases at V and 0 bases at J, with 16 bases between the two ends. The germline CDR1 and CDR2 sequences are DFQATT and SNEGSKA (reference sequence). CDR3 nucleotides: TGCAGTGCTAGATCGACAGGTAGACACATGAACACTGAAGCTTTCTTT. Translation gives CSARSTGRHMNTEAFF.

This clonotype has just a few counts. The chain joins TRBV12-3 or TRBV12-4 to TRBJ1-2; 7 nucleotides align to TRBD1. CDR3 length equals 14 residues. With V trimmed by 6 bases and J by 7 bases, 11 bases remained unmatched. DNA of the CDR3: TGTGCCAGCAGGAGACAGGGTCGAACTTTTGGCTACACCTTC. Its translation is CASRRQGRTFGYTF.

The CDR3 region is CASSPDLVQETQYF. The CDR3 DNA follows: TGTGCCAGCTCACCCGACCTGGTACAAGAGACCCAGTACTTC. The gene calls are TRBV18 and TRBJ2-5, with D hard to call. V was pared by 3 bases and J by 2 bases, with 10 bases between. The germline V gene encodes CDR1 KGHSH and CDR2 LQKENI. The CDR3 spans 14 residues.

This clonotype was seen many times. The chain combines TRBV20-1 with TRBJ1-2; tentative D call: TRBD1 (6 bases). Germline V lookup: CDR1 DFQATT, CDR2 SNEGSKA (reference sequence). The CDR3 is made up of 16 amino acids. The V gene lost 3 bases and the J gene lost 0 bases, with 17 bases spanning the gap. Here the CDR3 reads CSARSRDTTSNYGYTF. CDR3 bases: TGCAGTGCTAGGTCCCGGGACACTACTTCTAACTATGGCTACACCTTC.

This clonotype has only a few counts. The chain carries TRBV27 and TRBJ1-6; D is undetermined. CDR3 size: 14 residues. Trimming shortened V by 2 bases and J by 7 bases, and 9 bases separated the two germline ends. Per the germline V gene, CDR1 is MNHEY and CDR2 is SMNVEV (reference sequence). Written as DNA, the CDR3 is TGTGCCAGCAGTTTACTGGGCGGCAATTCACCCCTCCACTTT. Its protein is CASSLLGGNSPLHF.

This chain connects TRBV3-1 to TRBJ2-7, with D possibly called TRBD1 or TRBD2 (5 bases each). The CDR3 totals 14 residues. V gave up 3 bases and J gave up 0 bases, with 9 bases separating them. Per germline, CDR1 LGHDT and CDR2 YNNKEL (reference sequence). CDR3 DNA sequence: TGTGCCAGCAGCCAGGGACCCAGCTCCTACGAGCAGTACTTC. Protein sequence: CASSQGPSSYEQYF.

Only one count was recorded for this clonotype. This sequence joins TRBV5-4 and TRBJ2-5; 7 bases agree with TRBD2. The CDR3 consists of 13 residues. The trim removed 0 bases at V and 7 bases at J, leaving 3 bases unmatched. Germline-derived CDR1 and CDR2 are SGHNT and YYREEE (reference sequence). This chain's CDR3 is CASSLGTSVTQYF. The CDR3 bases are TGTGCCAGCAGCTTGGGGACTAGTGTGACCCAGTACTTC.